The 25 T cell receptor beta chains below were found in one sample sequenced in a study of blood T cell repertoires in COVID-19. Assay: immunoSEQ multiplex PCR; the TCRdb copy retains only in-frame clones and omits some. The sample has about 190,000 clones, about 91% seen once. The sample comprised peripheral blood. These receptors were obtained from a woman in her thirties with acute or convalescent COVID-19.

V usage is TRBV3-1 (or the pseudogene TRBV3-2) and J usage is TRBJ2-3, with 7 bases lining up with TRBD2. J was trimmed by 8 bases and V by 5 bases; bases with no gene match: 7. Looked up from germline, CDR1 is LGHDT and CDR2 is YNNKEL (reference sequence). This CDR3 comprises 13 residues. The CDR3 DNA sequence: TGTGCCAGCAGCATTACTAGCGAGGGTACGCAGTATTTT. Its protein is CASSITSEGTQYF.

V and J are TRBV2 and TRBJ2-2; weak D call: TRBD1 (6 bases). The CDR3 loop spans 15 amino acids. Germline V gene sequence: CDR1 SNHLY, CDR2 FYNNEI. V gave up 7 bases and J gave up 2 bases, with 14 bases separating them. The DNA of the CDR3 is TGTGCCAGCACTTTAGGGACACCCAACACCGGGGAGCTGTTTTTT. Its translation is CASTLGTPNTGELFF.

The genes are TRBV5-6 and TRBJ2-5; no definite D call. The germline gives CDR1 SGHDT, CDR2 YYEEEE. The V gene lost 4 bases and the J gene lost 8 bases, with 9 bases spanning the gap. The CDR3 totals 11 residues. CDR3 DNA: TGTGCCAGCAGCCGAGATTTTACCCAGTACTTC. It is translated as CASSRDFTQYF.

The chain couples TRBV19 to TRBJ2-3; D is perhaps TRBD2 (6 bases). Trimming stripped 7 bases from V and 2 bases from J, with 13 bases between. The germline gives CDR1 LNHDA, CDR2 SQIVND (reference sequence). The CDR3 loop spans 14 amino acids. CDR3 sequence: CASTPGLHTDTQYF. As DNA, the CDR3 is TGTGCCAGTACCCCCGGACTACACACAGATACGCAGTATTTT.

The chain combines TRBV2 with TRBJ2-3, with 7 bases identical to TRBD2. CDR3 length: 12 residues. Unmatched junction bases numbered 10, after V lost 9 bases and J lost 10 bases. Per the germline V gene, CDR1 is SNHLY and CDR2 is FYNNEI. CDR3 in amino acids: CARGSGAGAQYF. CDR3 nucleotide sequence: TGTGCCAGGGGGAGTGGGGCGGGGGCGCAGTATTTT.

The CDR3 DNA reads as TGTGCCAGCAGCGTAGAGGGGGGACAGTCTGGAAACACCATATATTTT. Encoded protein: CASSVEGGQSGNTIYF. The chain uses TRBV9 and TRBJ1-3, with TRBD1 matching 7 bases. The CDR3 extends over 16 amino acids. Trimming took 0 bases from V and 1 from J; bases not matched to a gene: 4. Germline V gives CDR1 SGDLS, CDR2 YYNGEE.

The chain joins TRBV5-6 to TRBJ1-2; D remains ambiguous. CDR3 size: 13 residues. The ends were cut back, 0 bases at V and 3 bases at J, with 6 bases in the middle. Germline-derived CDR1 and CDR2 are SGHDT and YYEEEE. For the CDR3, the DNA is TGTGCCAGCAGCTTGGTAACAGACTATGGCTACACCTTC. Its translation: CASSLVTDYGYTF.

The chain has TRBV28 and TRBJ2-5, with D unresolved. Trimming took off 5 bases at V and 5 bases at J, with 18 bases between the two ends. The CDR3 has 15 residues. CDR1 MDHEN and CDR2 SYDVKM come from the germline V gene. The CDR3 region is CASSRLVTLMETQYF. CDR3 nucleotides: TGTGCCAGCAGTCGACTGGTCACCCTCATGGAGACCCAGTACTTC.

This clone was recorded once. The CDR3 is CAISEPVSGRSYEQYF. The CDR3 nucleotides are TGTGCCATCAGTGAGCCGGTGAGCGGGAGGTCTTACGAGCAGTACTTC. V is TRBV10-3 and J is TRBJ2-7; 9 positions match TRBD2. CDR1 and CDR2 from the germline V gene are ENHRY and SYGVKD. Trimming cost V 2 bases and J 4 bases; bases outside gene matches: 9. This CDR3 is built from 16 residues.

The rearrangement joins TRBV29-1 to TRBJ1-2; TRBD1 matches 8 bases. Germline CDR1 is SQVTM and CDR2 is ANQGSEA. The CDR3 length is 16 residues. The junction had 14 bases not matched to a gene; V was cut back by 6 bases and J by 2 bases. The CDR3 coding sequence is TGCAGCGTGCCCTCCCCGCCGGGACAGGAAAACTATGGCTACACCTTC. Amino acid sequence: CSVPSPPGQENYGYTF.

V and J are TRBV5-8 and TRBJ2-1; maybe TRBD2 (6 bases). The V end lost 2 bases, the J end lost 0 bases, and 9 bases lay between the germline ends. Germline V lookup: CDR1 SGHTS, CDR2 YDEGEE. This CDR3 spans 15 amino acids. The chain's CDR3 is CASSFLADSYNEQFF. Written as DNA, the CDR3 is TGTGCCAGCAGCTTTTTAGCGGACTCCTACAATGAGCAGTTCTTC.

The genes are TRBV4-1 and TRBJ2-7; D is undetermined. The CDR3 sequence is 13 residues long. Looked up from germline, CDR1 is MGHRA and CDR2 is YSYEKL. V was clipped by 1 base and J by 2 bases, with 6 bases between them. CDR3 sequence: CASSQGDTYEQYF. The CDR3 DNA sequence: TGCGCCAGCAGCCAAGGAGACACCTACGAGCAGTACTTC.

The chain uses TRBV7-3 and TRBJ1-4; a weak D match, TRBD1 (5 bases). CDR1 SGHTA and CDR2 FQGTGA come from the germline V gene. There are 15 residues in the CDR3. V was cut by 0 bases and J by 7 bases, with 12 bases left in between. CDR3 region: CASSLTPGRVEKLFF. The CDR3, as DNA: TGTGCCAGCAGCTTAACCCCGGGCAGGGTTGAAAAACTGTTTTTT.

This chain joins TRBV6-5 and TRBJ2-3, with D perhaps matching TRBD2 (6 bases). CDR1 MNHEY and CDR2 SVGAGI come from the germline V gene. CDR3 length: 14 amino acids. Trimming pared 6 bases from V and 3 bases from J, leaving 13 bases between. CDR3 region: CASRPGLTTDTQYF. CDR3 coding DNA: TGTGCCAGCAGGCCGGGACTTACGACAGATACGCAGTATTTT.

The chain is built from TRBV29-1 and TRBJ1-4; tentative D call: TRBD1 (6 bases). The length of the CDR3 is 14 residues. Germline values: CDR1 SQVTM, CDR2 ANQGSEA. Trimming removed 6 bases from V and 6 bases from J, with 17 bases in between. The CDR3 protein is CSVMAGTGHEKLFF. The CDR3 nucleotides are TGCAGCGTAATGGCCGGTACAGGGCATGAAAAACTGTTTTTT.

This chain links TRBV27 with TRBJ2-3; D is perhaps TRBD2 (5 bases). In germline, CDR1 is MNHEY, CDR2 SMNVEV (reference sequence). Between the trimmed V and J ends, which lost 0 bases and 0 bases, there was a span of 10 bases. The CDR3 extends over 16 amino acids. The CDR3 DNA reads TGTGCCAGCAGTTTATCGACCTTAGCGAGCACAGATACGCAGTATTTT. This sequence encodes CASSLSTLASTDTQYF.

For the CDR3, the DNA is TGTGCCAGCAGTAGATGGACTAGCCCGTCGAATGAGCAGTTCTTC. As protein: CASSRWTSPSNEQFF. The chain has TRBV6-2 or TRBV6-3 and TRBJ2-1; 8 bases are a match to TRBD2. The V gene's germline CDR1 is MNHEY and CDR2 SVGEGT. The CDR3 covers 15 residues. After removal of 5 bases from V and 7 bases from J, the junction contained 10 bases not matched to a gene.

The chain is built from TRBV30 and TRBJ2-1; D is ambiguous. The germline V and J ends were trimmed by 3 bases and 0 bases, with 9 bases remaining between them. This CDR3 is 14 amino acids long. The germline gives CDR1 GTSNPN, CDR2 SVGIG (reference sequence). For the CDR3, the DNA is TGTGCCTGGAGCAGTCCCCACTCCTACAATGAGCAGTTCTTC. This codes for CAWSSPHSYNEQFF.

This clone was counted a single time. The chain combines TRBV20-1 with TRBJ2-2, with 8 positions matching TRBD2. V lost 3 bases to trimming and J lost 3 bases; unmatched junction nucleotides: 3. The germline CDR1 and CDR2 sequences are DFQATT and SNEGSKA (reference sequence). The CDR3 covers 14 residues. CDR3 region: CSASGTSYTGELFF. CDR3 in DNA: TGCAGTGCTAGTGGGACTAGTTACACCGGGGAGCTGTTTTTT.

V and J are TRBV9 and TRBJ2-1, with 7 bases identical to TRBD2. Losses at the gene ends were 8 bases for V and 7 bases for J; bases not matched to a gene: 9. CDR1 SGDLS and CDR2 YYNGEE come from the germline V gene. This CDR3 spans 13 amino acids. The CDR3: CASRRLAENEQFF. Here the CDR3 DNA reads TGTGCCAGTAGGCGACTAGCCGAAAATGAGCAGTTCTTC.

V is TRBV6-5 and J is TRBJ1-5; 8 bases map to TRBD1. The CDR3 covers 14 residues. From germline, CDR1 is MNHEY and CDR2 SVGAGI. After removal of 5 bases from V and 4 bases from J, the junction contained 4 bases not matched to a gene. CDR3 in amino acids: CASSNTGGNQPQHF. The CDR3 nucleotides are TGTGCCAGCAGTAACACAGGGGGGAATCAGCCCCAGCATTTT.

This clone was observed a single time. This rearrangement joins TRBV6-6 to TRBJ1-5; no clear D gene. V was pared by 5 bases and J by 7 bases, with 18 bases between. This CDR3 spans 15 amino acids. Germline V gene sequence: CDR1 MNHNY, CDR2 SVGAGI (reference sequence). The CDR3 spells CASSPQSLAFQPQHF. Here the CDR3 DNA reads TGTGCCAGCAGTCCCCAGAGCCTAGCATTCCAGCCCCAGCATTTT.

This clone turned up a few times. V gene TRBV28 combines with J gene TRBJ2-7, with D possibly being TRBD1 (5 bases). Trimming took off 6 bases at V and 4 bases at J, with 19 bases between the two ends. CDR1 is MDHEN, CDR2 SYDVKM, per germline. The CDR3 extends over 15 amino acids. The CDR3 loop is CASRPSLGRSYEQYF. CDR3 in DNA: TGTGCCAGCAGACCATCACTGGGGCGGTCTTACGAGCAGTACTTC.

This chain links TRBV5-5 with TRBJ2-3; no firm D call. Trimming removed 4 bases at V and 0 bases at J, with 12 bases between. The CDR3 contains 15 residues. CDR1 is SGHKS and CDR2 is YYEKEE in the germline V gene (reference sequence). The CDR3 DNA follows: TGTGCCAGCAGCGGTCTATCTGCAAGCACAGATACGCAGTATTTT. Its translation is CASSGLSASTDTQYF.

The rearrangement joins TRBV11-3 to TRBJ2-1, with TRBD2 matching over 12 bases. V trimming: 5 bases; J trimming: 9 bases; junction bases outside the gene matches: 8. Per germline, CDR1 SGHNT and CDR2 YENEEA. This CDR3 contains 15 residues. The CDR3 loop is CASSRLAGAGGEQFF. The CDR3 region has the DNA TGTGCCAGCAGCCGACTAGCGGGAGCCGGTGGTGAGCAGTTCTTC.